These 28 T cell receptor beta chains originate from one sample sequenced in a study of T cells expressing NK-cell markers. TCRdb processed the 5' RACE reads again and assigns one entry to each CDR3 protein, with no DNA. This table lists about 260,000 distinct CDR3 sequences. What was sequenced was blood T cells: a sorted CD56 or NKG2C T cell subset, CD4+ or CD8+ T cells, or bulk PBMC T cells (not recorded which). These receptors were taken from a man aged 18-30 years in good health.

CDR3 loop: CASSIRRLLAKNIQYF. The V and J genes are TRBV19 and TRBJ2-4. Germline V gene lookup returns CDR1 LNHDA and CDR2 SQIVND (reference sequence). This CDR3 is 16 amino acids long. The variable domain in full, with the rest retrieved from reference TRBV19 and TRBJ2-4, is DGGITQSPKYLFRKEGQNVTLSCEQNLNHDAMYWYRQDPGQGLRLIYYSQIVNDFQKGDIAEGYSVSREKKESFPLTVTSAQKNPTAFYLCASSIRRLLAKNIQYFGAGTRLSVL.

V and J are TRBV27 and TRBJ1-1; absent DNA, TCRdb's TRBD1 call cannot be checked. Germline values: CDR1 MNHEY, CDR2 SMNVEV (reference sequence). The CDR3 spans 13 residues. The CDR3 reads CASSFQGVGGAFF.

V gene TRBV20-1 combines with J gene TRBJ2-5; TCRdb selects TRBD2, and the lack of DNA leaves this call unchecked. Germline CDR1 and CDR2: DFQATT and SNEGSKA (reference sequence). This CDR3 is built from 14 residues. This CDR3 reads CSTRNRDSKETQYF.

The chain joins TRBV12-3 or TRBV12-4 to TRBJ1-2; TCRdb proposes TRBD1, but this gene call is untestable without DNA. The CDR3 runs to 14 residues. The CDR3 loop reads CASSATAANYGYTF.

The CDR3 here is CASKPGQGGTGELFF. This chain connects TRBV4-3 to TRBJ2-2; TCRdb picks TRBD1, but there is no DNA to check that call. The CDR3 length is 15 residues. Germline CDR1 reads LGHNA; CDR2 reads YSLEER.

The rearrangement links TRBV7-2 to TRBJ2-2; TCRdb outputs TRBD2, but without DNA this stays unchecked. Germline CDR1 reads SGHTA; CDR2 reads FQGNSA. This CDR3 has 16 amino acids. The CDR3 sequence is CASSRVRVTNTGELFF.

This chain uses TRBV29-1 with TRBJ2-7; the TCRdb D gene call, TRBD2, has no DNA to confirm it. The CDR3 has 12 residues. Germline assignment: CDR1 SQVTM and CDR2 ANQGSEA. The CDR3 reads CSAGTSGSEQYF.

The chain couples TRBV2 to TRBJ2-1; TCRdb designates TRBD2, a call that cannot be tested without DNA. The CDR3 spans 15 residues. Looked up from germline, CDR1 is SNHLY and CDR2 is FYNNEI. CDR3 amino acids: CASSASGSGFDEQFF.

V and J are TRBV5-1 and TRBJ2-2; TCRdb's D call of TRBD2 is untestable without DNA. Germline CDR1 SGHRS, CDR2 YFSETQ. The CDR3 length is 16 residues. CDR3: CASSLAWAGNTGELFF.

J is TRBJ2-1 and V is TRBV24-1; there is no DNA to check the TCRdb D call of TRBD1. This CDR3 has 18 amino acids. Germline assignment: CDR1 KGHDR and CDR2 SFDVKD. The CDR3 here is CATSAWGRQGSSYNEQFF.

This chain connects TRBV6-5 to TRBJ2-5; TCRdb designates TRBD2, a call that cannot be tested without DNA. The length of the CDR3 is 17 residues. Germline V lookup: CDR1 MNHEY, CDR2 SVGAGI. The CDR3 region is CASSYGPSGLQEETQYF.

The V gene is TRBV20-1, the J gene TRBJ1-1; the D call of TRBD1 rests on TCRdb alone, since no DNA is present to check it. CDR1 DFQATT and CDR2 SNEGSKA come from the germline V gene (reference sequence). CDR3 length: 13 residues. The CDR3 loop is CSAPRGRVGEAFF.

The chain carries TRBV7-9 and TRBJ2-7. The germline gives CDR1 SEHNR, CDR2 FQNEAQ (reference sequence). This CDR3 spans 11 amino acids. CDR3 residues: CASSLTYGQYF.

The chain carries TRBV7-9 and TRBJ2-5. From germline, CDR1 is SEHNR and CDR2 FQNEAQ (reference sequence). This CDR3 contains 12 residues. The CDR3 sequence: CASSLLGETQYF.

The genes are TRBV12-3 or TRBV12-4 and TRBJ2-1; absent DNA, TCRdb's TRBD2 call cannot be checked. This CDR3 is 20 amino acids long. The CDR3 loop reads CASSYRVRGAGVSPYNEQFF.

J is TRBJ2-7 and V is TRBV9; TCRdb designates TRBD1, a call that cannot be tested without DNA. The CDR3 length is 15 residues. Germline V gene data show CDR1 as SGDLS and CDR2 as YYNGEE. CDR3 amino acids: CASSETGKFGYEQYF.

V gene TRBV7-2 combines with J gene TRBJ2-5; TCRdb proposes TRBD2, but this gene call is untestable without DNA. The V gene's germline CDR1 is SGHTA and CDR2 FQGNSA. The CDR3 runs to 16 residues. This CDR3 reads CASSSPGLPSSETQYF.

The chain uses TRBV5-1 and TRBJ2-5; the D call from TCRdb, TRBD1, cannot be confirmed without DNA. The CDR3 totals 15 residues. CDR1 is SGHRS, CDR2 YFSETQ, per germline. The chain's CDR3 is CASSGRRTVEETQYF.

This chain connects TRBV20-1 to TRBJ1-3. The CDR3 loop spans 16 amino acids. Germline V CDR1 and CDR2: DFQATT, SNEGSKA (reference sequence). CDR3 loop: CSARDRRLSSGNTIYF.

The chain employs TRBV20-1 and TRBJ1-6. The CDR3 spans 16 residues. Germline loops: CDR1 DFQATT, CDR2 SNEGSKA (reference sequence). The CDR3 sequence is CSASRRGRSYNSPLHF.

V is TRBV5-1 and J is TRBJ2-2; TCRdb names TRBD2, which stays unverified in the absence of DNA. This CDR3 comprises 16 residues. Germline V gene sequence: CDR1 SGHRS, CDR2 YFSETQ. CDR3: CASSLGMRENTGELFF.

The V call is TRBV7-9, the J call TRBJ1-6. The CDR3 totals 13 residues. Germline loops: CDR1 SEHNR, CDR2 FQNEAQ (reference sequence). This CDR3 is CASSLENQSPLHF.

The J gene is TRBJ1-3, the V gene TRBV12-5; the TCRdb call, TRBD1, lacks DNA for checking. Germline V CDR1 and CDR2: LGHNT, FRNRAP. The CDR3 totals 16 residues. CDR3 protein: CASGSGQGSAGNTIYF.

V gene TRBV15 combines with J gene TRBJ1-5. Germline V gives CDR1 LNHNV, CDR2 YYDKDF (reference sequence). This CDR3 comprises 15 residues. The chain's CDR3 is CATREPGSINQPQHF.

The CDR3 reads CASSLMTLAGGPNEQFF. The J gene is TRBJ2-1, the V gene TRBV7-3; TCRdb indicates TRBD2, and absent DNA this call remains unverified. CDR1 is SGHTA and CDR2 is FQGTGA in the germline V gene. This CDR3 spans 17 amino acids. The variable domain in full, with the rest retrieved from reference TRBV7-3 and TRBJ2-1, is GAGVSQTPSNKVTEKGKYVELRCDPISGHTALYWYRQSLGQGPEFLIYFQGTGAADDSGLPNDRFFAVRPEGSVSTLKIQRTERGDSAVYLCASSLMTLAGGPNEQFFGPGTRLTVL.

J is TRBJ2-2 and V is TRBV5-4; the D call from TCRdb, TRBD2, cannot be confirmed without DNA. CDR1 is SGHNT and CDR2 is YYREEE in the germline V gene (reference sequence). The CDR3 is made up of 15 amino acids. CDR3 region: CASSLGTSAVGELFF.

The V and J genes are TRBV28 and TRBJ2-1; lacking DNA, the TRBD1 call made by TCRdb goes unchecked. This CDR3 comprises 12 residues. Looked up from germline, CDR1 is MDHEN and CDR2 is SYDVKM. This CDR3 is CASSRGQVEQFF.

CDR3 residues: CASSIYSGGSDTQYF. V is TRBV19 and J is TRBJ2-3; TCRdb designates TRBD2, a call that cannot be tested without DNA. Germline V gene sequence: CDR1 LNHDA, CDR2 SQIVND (reference sequence). The CDR3 contains 15 residues.